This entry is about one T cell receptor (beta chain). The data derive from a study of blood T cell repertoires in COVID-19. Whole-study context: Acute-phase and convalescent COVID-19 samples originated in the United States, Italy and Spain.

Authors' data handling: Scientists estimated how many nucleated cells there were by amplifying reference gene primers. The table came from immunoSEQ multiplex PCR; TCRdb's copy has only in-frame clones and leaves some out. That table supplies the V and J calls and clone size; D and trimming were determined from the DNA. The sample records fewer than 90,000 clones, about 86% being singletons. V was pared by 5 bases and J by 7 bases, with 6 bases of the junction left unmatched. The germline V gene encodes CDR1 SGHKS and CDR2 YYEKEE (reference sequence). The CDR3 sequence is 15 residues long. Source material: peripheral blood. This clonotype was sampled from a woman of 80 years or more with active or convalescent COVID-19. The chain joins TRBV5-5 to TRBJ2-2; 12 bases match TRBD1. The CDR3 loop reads CASRWGQGAGGELFF. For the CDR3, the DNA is TGTGCCAGCAGGTGGGGACAGGGGGCCGGCGGGGAGCTGTTTTTT.